These T cell receptor beta chains were read from a single sample in a study of CD8 T cells in ankylosing spondylitis. Via MiXCR, TCRdb re-called the 5' RACE reads, giving one row per CDR3 protein. The profile covers 300,000 to 400,000 distinct CDR3 sequences, with approximately 22% appearing a single time and less than 15% taken by the ten largest. The material sequenced was blood, either unsorted or a sorted T cell fraction (not recorded which). These TCRs come from a male donor with ankylosing spondylitis or in good health (not recorded which). Each CDR3 is given with its conserved first and last residue. Fields, in order: V gene, clone size, D gene, CDR3 length, J gene, CDR3 protein, CDR3 DNA. D genes are given only for firm matches. Clone size is given for some rows only: seen once, a few or many times, or a class if the clone is expanded.

>TRBV4-1|few|TRBD2|18|TRBJ2-5
CASSQGPSGGGHQETQYF
TGCGCCAGCAGCCAAGGGCCTAGCGGGGGGGGCCACCAAGAGACCCAGTACTTC
>TRBV3-1|few|.|15|TRBJ2-1
CASRPDSSSYNEQFF
TGTGCCAGCAGACCCGACTCGAGCTCCTACAATGAGCAGTTCTTC
>TRBV6-4|.|TRBD1|16|TRBJ2-7
CASSDSGQGVSYEQYF
TGTGCCAGCAGTGACTCGGGACAGGGTGTCTCCTACGAGCAGTACTTC
>TRBV5-6|few|.|14|TRBJ1-1
CASSLSLVNTEAFF
TGTGCCAGCAGCTTGTCACTAGTGAACACTGAAGCTTTCTTT
>TRBV12-3/TRBV12-4|few|.|17|TRBJ2-5
CASSLLSGITLGETQYF
TGTGCCAGCAGTTTACTCTCAGGGATAACGTTGGGAGAGACCCAGTACTTC
>TRBV3-1|.|.|13|TRBJ2-1
CASSGASIEEQFF
TGTGCCAGCAGCGGAGCCTCGATTGAGGAGCAGTTCTTC
>TRBV5-1|few|.|14|TRBJ2-7
CASSLGTIPYEQYF
TGCGCCAGCAGCTTGGGTACTATCCCCTACGAGCAGTACTTC
>TRBV20-1|.|.|15|TRBJ2-1
CSATQLSRSYNEQFF
TGCAGTGCTACGCAGCTATCCCGCTCCTACAATGAGCAGTTCTTC
>TRBV7-9|few|.|16|TRBJ2-7
CASSLVSGGAAYEQYF
TGTGCCAGCAGCTTAGTTTCCGGGGGCGCCGCCTACGAGCAGTACTTC
>TRBV20-1|.|TRBD1|16|TRBJ2-1
CSARDSGQGFYNEQFF
TGCAGTGCTAGAGATTCGGGACAGGGGTTTTACAATGAGCAGTTCTTC
>TRBV6-4|.|.|16|TRBJ2-1
CASSQNREQTDNEQFF
TGTGCCAGCAGTCAGAACCGGGAACAGACCGACAATGAGCAGTTCTTC
>TRBV3-1|.|.|16|TRBJ2-6
CASSDDSNSGANVLTF
TGTGCCAGTTCGGACGATTCGAACTCTGGGGCCAACGTCCTGACTTTC
>TRBV5-6|.|TRBD1|16|TRBJ2-7
CASSSASGTELYEQYF
TGTGCCAGCAGCTCAGCTTCCGGGACAGAACTTTACGAGCAGTACTTC
>TRBV7-9|once|.|16|TRBJ2-2
CASSLPGRVRTGELFF
TGTGCCAGCAGCCTCCCTGGCAGGGTTCGCACCGGGGAGCTGTTTTTT
>TRBV6-1|few|.|13|TRBJ2-1
CASRSGPLNEQFF
TGTGCCAGCAGAAGCGGGCCCCTAAATGAGCAGTTCTTC
>TRBV27|.|.|13|TRBJ2-1
CASSFDGGNEQFF
TGTGCCAGCAGTTTTGACGGGGGCAATGAGCAGTTCTTC
>TRBV29-1|few|TRBD2|14|TRBJ2-1
CSFTGASGGNEQFF
TGCAGCTTCACGGGTGCGTCGGGAGGTAATGAGCAGTTCTTC
>TRBV20-1|few|TRBD2|14|TRBJ2-5
CSARDLRGEETQYF
TGCAGTGCTAGAGATCTGCGGGGGGAAGAGACCCAGTACTTC
>TRBV12-3/TRBV12-4|.|.|14|TRBJ2-4
CASSSGLSGAIQYF
TGTGCCAGCAGCTCGGGGCTATCGGGTGCCATTCAGTACTTC
>TRBV2|few|TRBD2|15|TRBJ2-1
CASSDGTSGYNEQFF
TGTGCCAGCAGTGACGGGACTAGCGGTTACAATGAGCAGTTCTTC
>TRBV10-3|few|.|16|TRBJ1-1
CAISETLLEGRTEAFF
TGTGCCATCAGTGAGACACTACTGGAGGGGAGGACTGAAGCTTTCTTT
>TRBV12-3/TRBV12-4|few|.|14|TRBJ2-3
CASSSDWGTDTQYF
TGTGCCAGCAGTTCCGATTGGGGTACAGATACGCAGTATTTT
>TRBV28|few|TRBD1|18|TRBJ2-3
CASSLPLGQGARADTQYF
TGTGCCAGCAGTTTACCCCTTGGACAGGGGGCGCGAGCAGATACGCAGTATTTT
>TRBV15|many|TRBD2|13|TRBJ2-4
CATGSGGTNIQYF
TGTGCCACCGGCTCCGGGGGGACTAACATTCAGTACTTC
>TRBV2|.|TRBD1|15|TRBJ2-5
CASSGLDRAQETQYF
TGTGCCAGCAGTGGCCTGGACAGGGCTCAAGAGACCCAGTACTTC
>TRBV4-1|many|.|15|TRBJ2-7
CASSQDPATAYEQYF
TGCGCCAGCAGCCAAGATCCGGCTACAGCCTACGAGCAGTACTTC
>TRBV10-1|.|.|16|TRBJ1-5
CASSEPGAGGNQPQHF
TGCGCCAGCAGTGAGCCTGGGGCAGGGGGCAATCAGCCCCAGCATTTT
>TRBV6-4|many|.|13|TRBJ2-7
CASSPGPLYEQYF
TGTGCCAGCAGCCCGGGACCCCTCTACGAGCAGTACTTC
>TRBV12-3/TRBV12-4|many|.|10|TRBJ2-1
CASGGYEQFF
TGTGCCAGCGGGGGCTATGAGCAGTTCTTC
>TRBV21-1|few|.|16|TRBJ2-1
CASSKGRTGFRNEQFF
TGTGCCAGCAGCAAAGGGCGCACAGGGTTTCGCAATGAGCAGTTCTTC
>TRBV7-6|.|TRBD2|15|TRBJ2-3
CATGGGFGGSDTQYF
TGTGCCACCGGGGGGGGGTTTGGAGGATCAGATACGCAGTATTTT
>TRBV6-4|few|TRBD2|16|TRBJ2-5
CASSESSGGSQETQYF
TGTGCCAGCAGTGAGTCTAGCGGGGGGTCTCAAGAGACCCAGTACTTC
>TRBV20-1|.|TRBD2|18|TRBJ2-3
CSARGVGTSGVLTDTQYF
TGCAGTGCTAGAGGCGTGGGGACTAGCGGGGTCTTAACAGATACGCAGTATTTT
>TRBV29-1|.|.|12|TRBJ2-7
CSALGQSYEQYF
TGCAGCGCCCTAGGACAGTCCTACGAGCAGTACTTC
>TRBV7-9|.|TRBD2|14|TRBJ2-1
CALEGGGAYNEQFF
TGTGCCCTGGAGGGCGGGGGGGCCTACAATGAGCAGTTCTTC
>TRBV7-8|few|TRBD1|15|TRBJ2-5
CASSTRTGNPETQYF
TGTGCCAGCAGCACCCGGACAGGGAATCCAGAGACCCAGTACTTC
>TRBV3-1|.|TRBD1|17|TRBJ1-2
CASSGGQAPGAHRGYTF
TGTGCCAGCAGCGGGGGACAGGCGCCAGGCGCGCACCGGGGCTACACCTTC
>TRBV12-3/TRBV12-4|many|.|13|TRBJ1-1
CASSLHLNTEAFF
TGTGCCAGCAGTTTACACCTGAACACTGAAGCTTTCTTT
>TRBV30|few|TRBD1|15|TRBJ2-3
CAWSGDRETRDTQYF
TGTGCCTGGAGTGGAGACAGGGAAACCCGGGATACGCAGTATTTT
>TRBV20-1|many|.|13|TRBJ2-7
CSARPGASYEQYF
TGCAGTGCTAGACCGGGGGCCTCCTACGAGCAGTACTTC
>TRBV13|.|.|12|TRBJ2-1
CASRDTYNEQFF
TGTGCCAGCAGGGACACCTACAATGAGCAGTTCTTC
>TRBV7-9|few|.|15|TRBJ1-4
CASRGAGPIREKLFF
TGTGCCAGCCGGGGGGCAGGGCCGATTCGGGAAAAACTGTTTTTT
>TRBV12-3/TRBV12-4|few|.|13|TRBJ2-2
CASIPGPAGELFF
TGTGCCAGCATCCCAGGCCCTGCCGGGGAGCTGTTTTTT
>TRBV29-1|.|TRBD2|14|TRBJ2-1
CSVDRAGAGGKQFF
TGCAGCGTTGATAGAGCGGGGGCGGGAGGAAAGCAGTTCTTC
>TRBV29-1|.|TRBD2|15|TRBJ2-3
CSVEDRAGGPATQYF
TGCAGCGTTGAAGATCGGGCGGGGGGGCCCGCTACGCAGTATTTT
>TRBV7-9|.|.|14|TRBJ2-7
CASSSRDGTYEQYF
TGTGCCAGCAGCTCCCGGGACGGGACCTACGAGCAGTACTTC
>TRBV16|.|TRBD2|17|TRBJ2-5
CASSKQTSGGALETQYF
TGTGCCAGCAGCAAACAGACTAGCGGGGGGGCATTGGAGACCCAGTACTTC
>TRBV6-5|.|.|16|TRBJ1-6
CASSYLRGPGNSPLHF
TGTGCCAGCAGTTACCTCCGGGGGCCTGGGAATTCACCCCTCCACTTT
>TRBV7-9|few|.|15|TRBJ1-6
CASSLVGVNNSPLHF
TGTGCCAGCAGCTTAGTGGGGGTGAATAATTCACCCCTCCACTTT
>TRBV11-2|few|.|12|TRBJ2-7
CASSLVPPEQYF
TGTGCCAGCAGCTTAGTGCCCCCCGAGCAGTACTTC
>TRBV7-9|few|.|13|TRBJ2-7
CASSLNPVYEQYF
TGTGCCAGCAGCTTAAATCCAGTCTACGAGCAGTACTTC
>TRBV12-3/TRBV12-4|few|.|13|TRBJ1-2
CASSPSENYGYTF
TGTGCCAGCAGCCCCTCAGAAAACTATGGCTACACCTTC